The 8 T cell receptor beta chains below were found in one sample sequenced in a study of post-analysis software for immune sequencing data. Study-level results: The five TRBV segments detected at higher frequency in patients than in controls included TRBV5-6, TRBV5-1 and TRBV20-1.

No antigen has been identified for these receptors. Unique molecular identifiers had been added to the TCR beta cDNA libraries. TCRdb re-analysed the PCR reads in MiXCR, keeping a single row per CDR3 protein. The sample has 650,000 to 850,000 distinct CDR3 sequences; about 43% are singletons. Sequencing was performed on blood. Receptors were obtained from a girl aged 5 to 17 with multiple sclerosis.

The chain joins TRBV5-6 to TRBJ2-7; a weak D match, TRBD1 (6 bases). The germline V gene has CDR1 SGHDT and CDR2 YYEEEE. The V gene lost 5 bases and the J gene lost 2 bases, with 14 bases spanning the gap. CDR3 length: 14 residues. The CDR3 is CASRRLDSAYEQYF. CDR3 DNA: TGTGCCAGCAGACGTTTGGACAGTGCCTACGAGCAGTACTTC.

This clonotype has just a few counts. The chain combines TRBV12-3 or TRBV12-4 with TRBJ2-5; D unclear. The CDR3 sequence is 15 residues long. Trimming removed 6 bases from V and 1 base from J, with 15 bases in between. Here the CDR3 DNA reads TGTGCCAGCAGCCCTTTTGGGTCGCGCCAAGAGACCCAGTACTTC. Residues: CASSPFGSRQETQYF.

This chain joins TRBV9 and TRBJ2-1; D ambiguous. Germline CDR1 is SGDLS and CDR2 is YYNGEE. The ends were cut back, 3 bases at V and 4 bases at J, with 14 bases in the middle. The CDR3 has 15 amino acids. The CDR3 region is CASSAFTDAYNEQFF. The CDR3 coding sequence is TGTGCCAGCAGCGCCTTTACCGACGCATACAATGAGCAGTTCTTC.

This clonotype was seen more than once but under ten times. This chain joins TRBV27 and TRBJ1-1; 7 bases match TRBD1. Trimming cost V 6 bases and J 4 bases; bases outside gene matches: 11. The length of the CDR3 is 15 residues. CDR1 and CDR2 from the germline V gene are MNHEY and SMNVEV (reference sequence). The CDR3 spells CASSHTLGGITEAFF. CDR3 sequence (DNA): TGTGCCAGCAGCCATACCTTAGGGGGCATCACTGAAGCTTTCTTT.

The genes are TRBV27 and TRBJ2-7; D unclear. The end of the DNA fits TRBJ2-5 better, so the J call may be wrong. Germline V gene data show CDR1 as MNHEY and CDR2 as SMNVEV (reference sequence). This CDR3 comprises 11 residues. CDR3 amino acids: CASRIRQTQYF. The DNA for the CDR3 is TGTGCCAGCCGTATACGGCAGACCCAGTACTTC.

The chain uses TRBV6-2 or TRBV6-3 and TRBJ2-1; 10 bases map to TRBD2. Germline CDR1 reads MNHEY; CDR2 reads SVGEGT. V lost 0 bases, J lost 4 bases, and 6 bases stayed unmatched. The CDR3 is made up of 17 amino acids. This CDR3 is CASSYSYELAGYNEQFF. Here the CDR3 DNA reads TGTGCCAGCAGTTACTCGTATGAACTAGCGGGATACAATGAGCAGTTCTTC.

The chain has TRBV14 and TRBJ1-2; TRBD1 is a possible D gene (5 bases). The V end lost 4 bases, the J end lost 5 bases, and 14 bases lay between the germline ends. From germline, CDR1 is SGHDN and CDR2 FVKESK. The CDR3 length is 14 residues. This CDR3 is CASSLDGQSYGYTF. The DNA of the CDR3 is TGTGCCAGCAGCCTTGACGGACAATCATATGGCTACACCTTC.

This clonotype was observed a handful of times. The chain carries TRBV12-3 or TRBV12-4 and TRBJ2-5; D gene ambiguous. The ends were cut back, 7 bases at V and 1 base at J, with 13 bases in the middle. This CDR3 has 14 residues. The CDR3 DNA sequence: TGTGCCAGCACCCATGACTGGGTCCAAGAGACCCAGTACTTC. Translated: CASTHDWVQETQYF.